Listed here are 31 T cell receptor beta chains from one sample, sequenced in a study of shared clonotypes between healthy human individuals (dated by TCRdb to the early 2020s). The library was prepared using the immunoSEQ multiplex PCR assay. The immuneACCESS repertoire file appears here via TCRdb, limited to in-frame rearrangements. These files lack a portion of the clones; in checked studies, under half of the deficit traces to unresolved V genes, and the cause of the others is not known. The sample table holds approximately 1.1 million clones, of which around 82% were seen once. Of the sample, 0.5% to 0.6% is held by the ten largest clones. The source material was memory CD4+ T cells from PBMCs. The intended sense of this specimen's cell subset or site label: CD45RA-negative fraction. These receptors came from a man between 18 and 29 years old in good health. Some clones in this sample may be carry-over from other donors' samples.

The chain recombines TRBV7-8 with TRBJ2-5; 9 bases align to TRBD2. V lost 6 bases to trimming and J lost 1 base; unmatched junction nucleotides: 9. The CDR3 runs 16 residues. The germline V gene has CDR1 SGHVS and CDR2 FQNEAQ. CDR3 sequence reads: CASRRNLAGAQETQYF. The DNA of the CDR3 is TGTGCCAGCAGGCGGAACTTAGCGGGAGCCCAAGAGACCCAGTACTTC.

The chain employs TRBV29-1 and TRBJ2-3, with 11 bases lining up with TRBD2. Looked up from germline, CDR1 is SQVTM and CDR2 is ANQGSEA. J was trimmed by 6 bases and V by 6 bases; bases with no gene match: 5. This CDR3 contains 13 residues. The CDR3, as DNA: TGCAGCGTACTAGCGGGAGCTCGGGATACGCAGTATTTT. Translating it yields CSVLAGARDTQYF.

The CDR3 sequence: CASSPTLAGRTDTQYF. In DNA form, the CDR3 reads TGTGCCAGCAGCCCAACACTAGCGGGGCGCACAGATACGCAGTATTTT. The J gene is TRBJ2-3, the V gene TRBV14; 10 nucleotides match TRBD2. The CDR3 loop spans 16 amino acids. V was clipped by 4 bases and J by 1 base; unmatched bases: 5. Germline V gene lookup returns CDR1 SGHDN and CDR2 FVKESK.

In this sample, this clone turned up a few times. This chain joins TRBV28 and TRBJ1-1; 7 positions agree with TRBD1. The trim removed 5 bases at V and 10 bases at J, leaving 10 bases unmatched. This CDR3 comprises 13 residues. Germline V gene sequence: CDR1 MDHEN, CDR2 SYDVKM. Written as DNA, the CDR3 is TGTGCCAGCAGTGGGAAACAGGGGCGGGCAGCTTTCTTT. It encodes CASSGKQGRAAFF.

J is TRBJ2-7 and V is TRBV6-1, with D hard to call. V was clipped by 5 bases and J by 3 bases, with 8 bases between them. Germline-derived CDR1 and CDR2 are MNHNS and SASEGT. CDR3 length: 12 residues. The CDR3 spells CASSFQDYEQYF. Here the CDR3 DNA reads TGTGCCAGCAGTTTCCAAGACTACGAGCAGTACTTC.

In this sample, this clone turned up once. The chain employs TRBV18 and TRBJ2-5; 9 bases line up with TRBD1. This CDR3 has 18 residues. CDR1 KGHSH and CDR2 LQKENI come from the germline V gene. V gave up 1 base and J gave up 5 bases; unmatched junction bases: 14. In DNA form, the CDR3 reads TGTGCCAGCTCACCACAGCGGGTTCCCACAGGGGGCGAGGAGACCCAGTACTTC. This gives the protein CASSPQRVPTGGEETQYF.

This clone showed up just once. The rearrangement joins TRBV7-8 to TRBJ2-1; D remains ambiguous. The CDR3 has 16 residues. Trimming stripped 6 bases from V and 3 bases from J, with 18 bases between. Germline V gene sequence: CDR1 SGHVS, CDR2 FQNEAQ. The CDR3 DNA follows: TGTGCCAGCAGGCCCCATCGGCGGATGGACTACAATGAGCAGTTCTTC. It codes for CASRPHRRMDYNEQFF.

The V gene is TRBV28, the J gene TRBJ2-7; 10 nucleotides match TRBD1. Germline assignment: CDR1 MDHEN and CDR2 SYDVKM. The CDR3 is 13 amino acids. The ends lost 10 bases at V and 4 bases at J; junction bases unmatched: 7. The CDR3 bases are TGTGCCACCCGGACAGGGGGGAGGTACGAGCAGTACTTC. Translation: CATRTGGRYEQYF.

This clone turned up a few times. The chain combines TRBV4-3 with TRBJ2-4, with D hard to call. V was cut by 0 bases and J by 5 bases, with 11 bases left in between. CDR1 and CDR2 from the germline V gene are LGHNA and YSLEER. This CDR3 comprises 15 residues. CDR3 nucleotides: TGCGCCAGCAGCCAAGATCGGGTTTCCCAAAACATTCAGTACTTC. As protein: CASSQDRVSQNIQYF.

The rearrangement links TRBV6-5 to TRBJ1-5; possible D gene TRBD1, 5 bases. The CDR3 contains 15 residues. The ends were cut back, 0 bases at V and 8 bases at J, with 14 bases in the middle. Germline V gene data show CDR1 as MNHEY and CDR2 as SVGAGI. The DNA for the CDR3 is TGTGCCAGCAGTTACTCAAGGGGTGCTGGTGAGCCCCAGCATTTT. Protein: CASSYSRGAGEPQHF.

The V and J genes are TRBV19 and TRBJ2-7; 9 bases map to TRBD1. V lost 4 bases to trimming and J lost 5 bases; unmatched junction nucleotides: 9. Germline CDR1 LNHDA, CDR2 SQIVND (reference sequence). The CDR3 has 15 residues. The CDR3 sequence: CASSRDRALFDEQYF. For the CDR3, the DNA is TGTGCCAGTAGTAGGGACAGGGCTTTGTTTGACGAGCAGTACTTC.

The J gene is TRBJ2-7, the V gene TRBV27; 8 bases are a match to TRBD1. Germline V gene lookup returns CDR1 MNHEY and CDR2 SMNVEV (reference sequence). The trim removed 6 bases at V and 4 bases at J, leaving 8 bases unmatched. There are 14 residues in the CDR3. CDR3 loop: CASSGQGTGYEQYF. The CDR3 DNA reads TGTGCCAGCAGCGGACAGGGAACAGGGTACGAGCAGTACTTC.

This clone has a handful of counts. The V call is TRBV7-9, the J call TRBJ2-2; D is possibly TRBD2 (5 bases). V lost 6 bases and J 7 bases, leaving 15 bases between the germline ends. This CDR3 is 14 amino acids long. Germline CDR1 is SEHNR and CDR2 is FQNEAQ (reference sequence). The CDR3 reads CASRVAGGDGELFF. CDR3 bases: TGTGCCAGCAGGGTGGCCGGAGGCGACGGGGAGCTGTTTTTT.

Regarding this clone: The sample carries other DNA sequences with the same CDR3. The chain uses TRBV6-1 and TRBJ1-1; D not certain. Germline loops: CDR1 MNHNS, CDR2 SASEGT. The CDR3 consists of 11 residues. Between the trimmed V and J ends, which lost 7 bases and 0 bases, there was a span of 3 bases. The CDR3 region has the DNA TGTGCCAGCACTCTGAACACTGAAGCTTTCTTT. Protein product: CASTLNTEAFF.

The chain recombines TRBV28 with TRBJ2-5; TRBD2 agrees at 7 bases. Germline CDR1 is MDHEN and CDR2 is SYDVKM. V trimming: 6 bases; J trimming: 8 bases; junction bases outside the gene matches: 6. CDR3 length: 12 amino acids. CDR3 residues: CASRTPGGTQYF. CDR3 sequence (DNA): TGTGCCAGCAGAACCCCGGGGGGAACCCAGTACTTC.

This clone was seen more than once but under ten times. V gene TRBV6-1 combines with J gene TRBJ2-7, with D possibly TRBD1 on 6 matching bases. The CDR3 contains 15 residues. Looked up from germline, CDR1 is MNHNS and CDR2 is SASEGT. The V gene lost 6 bases and the J gene lost 3 bases, with 18 bases spanning the gap. The CDR3 region is CASRERGTGYYEQYF. CDR3 coding DNA: TGTGCCAGCAGAGAGAGGGGGACGGGCTACTACGAGCAGTACTTC.

This clone was observed a few times. The rearrangement uses TRBV28 and TRBJ2-6; D call uncertain. Per germline, CDR1 MDHEN and CDR2 SYDVKM. The CDR3 is 14 amino acids. The V and J ends lost 6 bases and 4 bases respectively, with 10 bases between them. This CDR3 reads CASSQSSGANVLTF. CDR3 DNA sequence: TGTGCCAGCAGCCAAAGTTCAGGGGCCAACGTCCTGACTTTC.

This clone was recorded once. V is TRBV28 and J is TRBJ1-3, with D tentatively TRBD1 (6 bases). Trimming cost V 11 bases and J 4 bases, with 24 bases left between them. Germline assignment: CDR1 MDHEN and CDR2 SYDVKM. The CDR3 sequence is 16 residues long. DNA for the CDR3: TGTGCCTCCACGGGGGCAGGGCTCAAGGCCGGAAACACCATATATTTT. Amino acid sequence: CASTGAGLKAGNTIYF.

CDR3 region: CSAQREFRGTQYF. CDR3 sequence (DNA): TGCAGTGCCCAGCGGGAGTTTAGGGGGACCCAGTACTTC. The rearrangement uses TRBV29-1 and TRBJ2-5; 8 positions agree with TRBD2. Germline-derived CDR1 and CDR2 are SQVTM and ANQGSEA. There are 13 residues in the CDR3.

The chain links TRBV6-5 to TRBJ2-7; D not resolved. The germline CDR1 and CDR2 sequences are MNHEY and SVGAGI. V was trimmed by 6 bases and J by 4 bases, leaving 16 bases between them. The CDR3 has 14 residues. The CDR3 protein is CASSPVKTIYEQYF. CDR3 nucleotides: TGTGCCAGCAGCCCCGTTAAGACAATTTACGAGCAGTACTTC.

V usage is TRBV5-6 and J usage is TRBJ2-5; 7 positions agree with TRBD2. The CDR3 length is 16 residues. V shed 0 bases and J 1 base; nucleotides not matched to a gene: 6. Germline lookup yields CDR1 SGHDT and CDR2 YYEEEE. The CDR3 reads CASSLVGGSTQETQYF. The CDR3, as DNA: TGTGCCAGCAGCTTGGTGGGGGGGAGTACCCAAGAGACCCAGTACTTC.

The chain carries TRBV7-6 and TRBJ2-7, with D perhaps being TRBD1 or TRBD2 (6 bases each). CDR1 and CDR2 (germline): SGHVS, FNYEAQ. The CDR3 sequence is 15 residues long. V was pared by 1 base and J by 3 bases, with 13 bases between. The chain's CDR3 is CASSLEGGAFYEQYF. Here the CDR3 DNA reads TGTGCCAGCAGCTTAGAGGGGGGCGCCTTCTACGAGCAGTACTTC.

The rearrangement links TRBV5-6 to TRBJ2-7; 11 positions match TRBD2. This CDR3 contains 16 residues. V lost 0 bases and J lost 4; bases outside the gene matches: 6. Germline V CDR1 and CDR2: SGHDT, YYEEEE. CDR3 in amino acids: CASSLEAVAGGYEQYF. For the CDR3, the DNA is TGTGCCAGCAGCTTGGAAGCGGTAGCGGGAGGGTACGAGCAGTACTTC.

The genes are TRBV6-1 and TRBJ2-6; no firm D call. V shed 1 base and J shed 0 bases, with 1 base lying between them. The CDR3 contains 14 residues. Germline V gene sequence: CDR1 MNHNS, CDR2 SASEGT. CDR3 sequence reads: CASSEGSGANVLTF. CDR3 bases: TGTGCCAGCAGTGAAGGCTCTGGGGCCAACGTCCTGACTTTC.

With respect to this clone: Other DNA sequences in the same sample also yield this CDR3. The CDR3 DNA is TGTGCCAGCAGCTCGGACAGGTACGAGCAGTACTTC. It translates to CASSSDRYEQYF. The chain combines TRBV13 with TRBJ2-7; 7 bases align to TRBD1. CDR1 is PRHDT, CDR2 FYEKMQ, per germline (reference sequence). The CDR3 covers 12 residues. V shed 4 bases, J shed 4 bases, and the junction held 1 base outside the gene matches.

Concerning this clone: The sample carries other DNA sequences with the same CDR3. The chain joins TRBV9 to TRBJ2-1; 11 nucleotides align to TRBD2. The CDR3 has 15 residues. V trimming: 0 bases; J trimming: 4 bases; junction bases outside the gene matches: 0. Per germline, CDR1 SGDLS and CDR2 YYNGEE. The CDR3 protein is CASSVGTSGYNEQFF. The CDR3 DNA reads TGTGCCAGCAGCGTAGGGACTAGCGGGTACAATGAGCAGTTCTTC.

V and J are TRBV5-1 and TRBJ2-7; 7 bases agree with TRBD1. CDR1 SGHRS and CDR2 YFSETQ come from the germline V gene. The ends lost 0 bases at V and 6 bases at J; junction bases unmatched: 6. The CDR3 extends over 14 amino acids. Here the CDR3 reads CASSLGQGFSEQYF. The CDR3 bases are TGCGCCAGCAGCTTGGGACAGGGATTCTCCGAGCAGTACTTC.

CDR3 residues: CASSYKPSAYEQYF. CDR3 sequence (DNA): TGTGCCAGCAGTTACAAGCCCAGCGCCTACGAGCAGTACTTC. V gene TRBV27 combines with J gene TRBJ2-7; D is unresolved. V was trimmed by 4 bases and J by 2 bases, leaving 12 bases between them. This CDR3 contains 14 residues. CDR1 and CDR2 (germline): MNHEY, SMNVEV (reference sequence).

As for this clone: A single base separates this from a much larger clone, so it may be a read error. The chain uses TRBV11-2 and TRBJ2-2; D is perhaps TRBD2 (6 bases). Germline V gives CDR1 SGHAT, CDR2 FQNNGV. Trimming pared 5 bases from V and 4 bases from J, leaving 17 bases between. The CDR3 consists of 16 residues. In nucleotides, the CDR3 is TGTGCCAGCAGCGTTAGCAGGAGGGCCATCACCGGGGAGCTGTTTTTT. Amino acid sequence: CASSVSRRAITGELFF.

V gene TRBV30 combines with J gene TRBJ2-5; D is ambiguous. Germline CDR1 reads GTSNPN; CDR2 reads SVGIG (reference sequence). This CDR3 contains 12 residues. Deletions cut 2 bases from V and 5 bases from J, with 9 bases between. CDR3 region: CAWSFLTETQYF. DNA of the CDR3: TGTGCCTGGAGTTTCCTCACGGAGACCCAGTACTTC.

J is TRBJ2-5 and V is TRBV9, with D perhaps TRBD2 (6 bases). Germline V gene sequence: CDR1 SGDLS, CDR2 YYNGEE. The CDR3 sequence is 15 residues long. Trimming left V 2 bases short and J 5 bases short, with 16 bases between. CDR3 sequence reads: CASSVGDPRGETQYF. As DNA, the CDR3 is TGTGCCAGCAGCGTGGGGGACCCGCGGGGCGAGACCCAGTACTTC.